This T cell receptor beta chain came from a study of T cells in Graves' hyperthyroidism and ophthalmopathy. Study findings and constraints: Expanded thyroid clonotypes (above 0.001) were mostly also found in blood.

Many counts were recorded for this clonotype. Its antigen is not known. Template material for amplifying TCR beta CDR3 regions consisted of RNA transcripts. HTBI primers drove first-round RT-PCR of the TCR CDR3. TCRdb re-called the multiplex PCR reads with MiXCR, one entry per CDR3 protein. Of approximately 560,000 distinct CDR3 sequences listed, 46% are singletons. The CDR3 contains 14 residues. The ends were cut back, 3 bases at V and 5 bases at J, with 14 bases in the middle. Germline V gives CDR1 ENHRY, CDR2 SYGVKD. Source material: peripheral blood or thyroid tissue (not recorded which). The chain employs TRBV10-3 and TRBJ2-7; D is uncertain. This clonotype originated in a woman aged 18-35 years with Graves' hyperthyroidism. Here the CDR3 reads CAISDSSTLNEQYF. In DNA form, the CDR3 reads TGTGCCATCAGTGACTCGTCGACCTTAAACGAGCAGTACTTC.